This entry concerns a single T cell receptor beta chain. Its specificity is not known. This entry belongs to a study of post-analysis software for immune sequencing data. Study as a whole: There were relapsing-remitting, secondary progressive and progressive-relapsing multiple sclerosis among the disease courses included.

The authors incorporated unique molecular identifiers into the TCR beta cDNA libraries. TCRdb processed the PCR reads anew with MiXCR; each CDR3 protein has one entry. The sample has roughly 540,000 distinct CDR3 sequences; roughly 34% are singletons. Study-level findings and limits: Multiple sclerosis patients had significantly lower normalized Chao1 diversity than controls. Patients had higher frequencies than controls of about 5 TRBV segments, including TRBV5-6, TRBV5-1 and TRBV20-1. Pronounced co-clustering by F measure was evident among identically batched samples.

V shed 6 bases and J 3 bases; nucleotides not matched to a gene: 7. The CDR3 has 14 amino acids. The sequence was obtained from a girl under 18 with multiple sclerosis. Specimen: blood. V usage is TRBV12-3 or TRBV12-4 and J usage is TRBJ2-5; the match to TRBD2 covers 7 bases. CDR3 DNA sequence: TGTGCCAGCAGGCCGGGGCTAGCGGAAGAGACCCAGTACTTC. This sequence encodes CASRPGLAEETQYF.